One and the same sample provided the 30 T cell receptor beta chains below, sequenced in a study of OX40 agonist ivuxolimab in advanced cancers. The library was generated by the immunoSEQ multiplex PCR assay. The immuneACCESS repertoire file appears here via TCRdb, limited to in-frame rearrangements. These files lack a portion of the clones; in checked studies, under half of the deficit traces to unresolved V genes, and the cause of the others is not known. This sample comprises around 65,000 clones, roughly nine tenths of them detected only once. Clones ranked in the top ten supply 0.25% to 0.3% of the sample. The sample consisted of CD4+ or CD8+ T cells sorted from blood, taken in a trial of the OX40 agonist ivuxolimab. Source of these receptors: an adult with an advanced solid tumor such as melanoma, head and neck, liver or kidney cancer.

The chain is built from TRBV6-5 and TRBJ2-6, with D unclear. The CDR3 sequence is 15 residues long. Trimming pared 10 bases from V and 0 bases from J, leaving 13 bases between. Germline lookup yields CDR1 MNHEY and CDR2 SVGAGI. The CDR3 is CAILGSDSGANVLTF. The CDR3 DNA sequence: TGTGCCATCCTCGGTTCCGACTCTGGGGCCAACGTCCTGACTTTC.

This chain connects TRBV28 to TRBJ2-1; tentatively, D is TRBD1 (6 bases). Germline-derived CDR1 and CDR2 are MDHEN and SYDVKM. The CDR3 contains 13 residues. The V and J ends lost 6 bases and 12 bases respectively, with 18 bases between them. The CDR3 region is CASRGDRPGRQFF. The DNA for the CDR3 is TGTGCCAGCAGGGGAGACAGGCCGGGGCGGCAGTTCTTC.

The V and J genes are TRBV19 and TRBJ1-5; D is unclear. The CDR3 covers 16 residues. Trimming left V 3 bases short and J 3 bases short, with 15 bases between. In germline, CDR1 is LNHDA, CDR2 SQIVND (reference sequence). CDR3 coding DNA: TGTGCCAGTAGTATGGGCCCGCAGATCACCAATCAGCCCCAGCATTTT. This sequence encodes CASSMGPQITNQPQHF.

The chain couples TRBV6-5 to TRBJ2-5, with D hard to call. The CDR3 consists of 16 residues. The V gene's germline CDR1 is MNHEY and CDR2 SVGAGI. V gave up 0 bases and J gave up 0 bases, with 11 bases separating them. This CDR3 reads CASSYSYPRDQETQYF. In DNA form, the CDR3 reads TGTGCCAGCAGTTACTCCTACCCCCGGGACCAAGAGACCCAGTACTTC.

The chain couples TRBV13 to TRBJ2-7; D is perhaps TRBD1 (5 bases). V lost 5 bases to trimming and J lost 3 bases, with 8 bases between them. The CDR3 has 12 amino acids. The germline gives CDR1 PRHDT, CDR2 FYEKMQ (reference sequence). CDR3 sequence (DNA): TGTGCCAGCAGCCAGGGCCGCTACGAGCAGTACTTC. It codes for CASSQGRYEQYF.

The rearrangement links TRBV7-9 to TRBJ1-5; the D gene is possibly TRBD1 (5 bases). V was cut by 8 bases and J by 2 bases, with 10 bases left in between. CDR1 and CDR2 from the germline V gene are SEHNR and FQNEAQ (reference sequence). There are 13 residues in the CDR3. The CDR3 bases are TGTGCCAGCGTCGGGGGAGGCAATCAGCCCCAGCATTTT. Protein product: CASVGGGNQPQHF.

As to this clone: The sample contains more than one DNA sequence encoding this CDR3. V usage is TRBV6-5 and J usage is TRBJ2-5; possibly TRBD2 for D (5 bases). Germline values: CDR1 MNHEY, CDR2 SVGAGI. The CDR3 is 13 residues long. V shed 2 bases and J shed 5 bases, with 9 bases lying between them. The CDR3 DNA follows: TGTGCCAGCAGTTACCCCGGGGTGGAGACCCAGTACTTC. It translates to CASSYPGVETQYF.

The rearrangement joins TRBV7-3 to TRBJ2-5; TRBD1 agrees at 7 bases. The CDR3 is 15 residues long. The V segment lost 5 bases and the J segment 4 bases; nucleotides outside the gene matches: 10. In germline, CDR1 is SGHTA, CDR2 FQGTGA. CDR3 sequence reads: CASSNSGTEGETQYF. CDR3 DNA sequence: TGTGCCAGCAGCAACTCCGGGACAGAAGGAGAGACCCAGTACTTC.

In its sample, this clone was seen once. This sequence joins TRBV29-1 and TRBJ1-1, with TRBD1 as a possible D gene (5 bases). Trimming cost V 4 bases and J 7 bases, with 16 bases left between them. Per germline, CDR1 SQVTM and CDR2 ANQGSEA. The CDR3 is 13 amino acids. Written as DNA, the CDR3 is TGCAGCGTTGCGAGTAAAATCGGGGGTGAAGCTTTCTTT. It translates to CSVASKIGGEAFF.

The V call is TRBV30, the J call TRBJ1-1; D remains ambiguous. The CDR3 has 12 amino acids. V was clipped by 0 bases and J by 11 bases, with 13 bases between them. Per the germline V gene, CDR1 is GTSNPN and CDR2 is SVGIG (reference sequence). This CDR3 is CAWSVGQLKAFF. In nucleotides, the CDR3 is TGTGCCTGGAGTGTGGGTCAACTGAAGGCTTTCTTT. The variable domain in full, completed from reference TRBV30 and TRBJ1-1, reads SQTIHQWPATLVQPVGSPLSLECTVEGTSNPNLYWYRQAAGRGLQLLFYSVGIGQISSEVPQNLSASRPQDRQFILSSKKLLLSDSGFYLCAWSVGQLKAFFGQGTRLTVV.

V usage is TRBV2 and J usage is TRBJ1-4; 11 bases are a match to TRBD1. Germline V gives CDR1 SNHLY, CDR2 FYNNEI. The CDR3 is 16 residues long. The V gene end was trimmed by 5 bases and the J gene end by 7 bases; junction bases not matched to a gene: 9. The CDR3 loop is CASSPGQGASREKLFF. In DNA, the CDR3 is TGTGCCAGCAGTCCTGGACAGGGGGCATCTCGTGAAAAACTGTTTTTT.

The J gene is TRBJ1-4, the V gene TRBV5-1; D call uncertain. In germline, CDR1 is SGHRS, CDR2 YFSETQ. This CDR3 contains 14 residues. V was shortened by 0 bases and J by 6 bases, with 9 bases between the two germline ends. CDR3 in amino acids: CASSLEGSHEKLFF. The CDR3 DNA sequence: TGCGCCAGCAGCTTGGAGGGATCCCATGAAAAACTGTTTTTT.

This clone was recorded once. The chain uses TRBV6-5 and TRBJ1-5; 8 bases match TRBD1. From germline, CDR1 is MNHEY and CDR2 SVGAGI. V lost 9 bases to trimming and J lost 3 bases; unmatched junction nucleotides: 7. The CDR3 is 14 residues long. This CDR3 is CARFLDRVNQPQHF. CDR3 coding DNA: TGTGCCAGATTTTTGGACAGGGTCAATCAGCCCCAGCATTTT.

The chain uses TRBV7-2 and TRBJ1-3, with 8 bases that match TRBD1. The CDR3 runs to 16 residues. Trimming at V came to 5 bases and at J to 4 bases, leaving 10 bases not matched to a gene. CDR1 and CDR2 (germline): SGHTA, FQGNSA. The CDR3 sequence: CASSVTGGVTGNTIYF. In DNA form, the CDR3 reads TGTGCCAGCAGCGTTACAGGGGGTGTTACCGGAAACACCATATATTTT.

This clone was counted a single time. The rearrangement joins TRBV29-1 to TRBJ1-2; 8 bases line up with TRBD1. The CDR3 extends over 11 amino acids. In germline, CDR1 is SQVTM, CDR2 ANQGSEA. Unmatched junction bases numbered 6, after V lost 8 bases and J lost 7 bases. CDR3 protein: CSITGGGGYTF. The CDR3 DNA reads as TGCAGCATTACAGGGGGTGGTGGCTACACCTTC.

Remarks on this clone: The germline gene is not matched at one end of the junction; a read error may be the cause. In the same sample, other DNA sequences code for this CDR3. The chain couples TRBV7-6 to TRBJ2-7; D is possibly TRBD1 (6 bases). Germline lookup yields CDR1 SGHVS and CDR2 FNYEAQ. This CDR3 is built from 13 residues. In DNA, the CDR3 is TGTGCTAGCAGCCCTGGACAGTCCTACGAGCAGTACTTC. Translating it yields CASSPGQSYEQYF.

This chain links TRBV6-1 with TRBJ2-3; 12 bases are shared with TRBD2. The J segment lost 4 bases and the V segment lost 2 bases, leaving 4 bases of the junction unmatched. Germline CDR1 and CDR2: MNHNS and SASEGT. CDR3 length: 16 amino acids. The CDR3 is CASSELAGGPSDTQYF. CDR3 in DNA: TGTGCCAGCAGTGAACTAGCGGGAGGGCCCTCAGATACGCAGTATTTT.

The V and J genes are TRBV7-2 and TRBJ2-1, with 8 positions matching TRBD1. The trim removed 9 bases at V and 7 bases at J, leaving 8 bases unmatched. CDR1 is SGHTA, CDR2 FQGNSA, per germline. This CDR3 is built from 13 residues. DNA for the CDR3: TGTGCCAGAAGACAGGGGTGGGCAAATGAGCAGTTCTTC. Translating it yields CARRQGWANEQFF.

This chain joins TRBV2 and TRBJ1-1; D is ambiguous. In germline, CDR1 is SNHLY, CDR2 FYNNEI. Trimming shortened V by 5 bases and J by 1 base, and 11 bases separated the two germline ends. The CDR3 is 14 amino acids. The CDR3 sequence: CASSSRTENTEAFF. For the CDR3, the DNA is TGTGCCAGCAGTTCGCGGACGGAGAACACTGAAGCTTTCTTT.

The CDR3 nucleotides read TGTGCCAGCAGCGGGGACTCAAACACCGGGGAGCTGTTTTTT. Encoded protein: CASSGDSNTGELFF. The V gene is TRBV7-8, the J gene TRBJ2-2, with a possible D match to TRBD2 (6 bases). This CDR3 region has 14 residues. The V and J ends lost 5 bases and 2 bases respectively, with 9 bases between them. Germline assignment: CDR1 SGHVS and CDR2 FQNEAQ.

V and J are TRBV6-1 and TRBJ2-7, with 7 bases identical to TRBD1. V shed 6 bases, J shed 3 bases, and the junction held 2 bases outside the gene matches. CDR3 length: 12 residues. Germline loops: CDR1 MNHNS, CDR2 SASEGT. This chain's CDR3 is CASRGTVYEQYF. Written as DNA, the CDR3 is TGTGCCAGCAGGGGGACAGTCTACGAGCAGTACTTC.

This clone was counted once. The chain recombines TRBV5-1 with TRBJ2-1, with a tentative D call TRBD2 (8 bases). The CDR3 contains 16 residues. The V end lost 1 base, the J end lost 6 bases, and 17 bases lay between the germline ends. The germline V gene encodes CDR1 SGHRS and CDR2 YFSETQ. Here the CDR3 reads CASSLSGGLEGNEQFF. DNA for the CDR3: TGCGCCAGCAGCTTGTCAGGGGGACTAGAAGGCAATGAGCAGTTCTTC. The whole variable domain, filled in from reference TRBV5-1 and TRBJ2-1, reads KAGVTQTPRYLIKTRGQQVTLSCSPISGHRSVSWYQQTPGQGLQFLFEYFSETQRNKGNFPGRFSGRQFSNSRSEMNVSTLELGDSALYLCASSLSGGLEGNEQFFGPGTRLTVL.

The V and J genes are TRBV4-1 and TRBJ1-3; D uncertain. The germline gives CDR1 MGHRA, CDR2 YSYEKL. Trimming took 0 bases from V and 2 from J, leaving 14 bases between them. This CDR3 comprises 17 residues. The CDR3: CASSQDRGGFPGNTIYF. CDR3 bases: TGCGCCAGCAGCCAAGACCGCGGAGGTTTCCCTGGAAACACCATATATTTT.

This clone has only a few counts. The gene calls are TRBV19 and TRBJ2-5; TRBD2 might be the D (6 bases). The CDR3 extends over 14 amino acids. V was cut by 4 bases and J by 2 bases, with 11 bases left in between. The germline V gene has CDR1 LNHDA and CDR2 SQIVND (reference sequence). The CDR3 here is CASSTGTGQETQYF. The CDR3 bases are TGTGCCAGTAGTACGGGGACTGGACAAGAGACCCAGTACTTC.

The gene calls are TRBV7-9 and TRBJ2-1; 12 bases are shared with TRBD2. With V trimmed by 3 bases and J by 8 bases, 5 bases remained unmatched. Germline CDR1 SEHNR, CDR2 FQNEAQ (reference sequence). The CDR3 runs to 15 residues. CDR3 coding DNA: TGTGCCAGCAGCTTGACTAGCGGGAGTATCGATGAGCAGTTCTTC. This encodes CASSLTSGSIDEQFF.

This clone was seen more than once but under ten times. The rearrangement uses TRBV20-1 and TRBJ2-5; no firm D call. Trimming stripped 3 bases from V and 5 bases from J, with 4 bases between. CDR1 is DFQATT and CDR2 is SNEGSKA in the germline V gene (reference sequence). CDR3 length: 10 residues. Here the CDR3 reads CSASSETQYF. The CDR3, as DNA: TGCAGTGCTAGCTCGGAGACCCAGTACTTC.

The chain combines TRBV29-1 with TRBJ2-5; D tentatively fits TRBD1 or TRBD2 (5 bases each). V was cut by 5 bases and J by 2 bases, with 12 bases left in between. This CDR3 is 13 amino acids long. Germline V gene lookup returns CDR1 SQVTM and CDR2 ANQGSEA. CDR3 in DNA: TGCAGCGTTATAAGGGACCGACAAGAGACCCAGTACTTC. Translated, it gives CSVIRDRQETQYF.

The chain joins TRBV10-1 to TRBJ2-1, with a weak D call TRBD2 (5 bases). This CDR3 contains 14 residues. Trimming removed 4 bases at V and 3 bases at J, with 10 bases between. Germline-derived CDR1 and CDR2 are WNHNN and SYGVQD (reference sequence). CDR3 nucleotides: TGCGCCAGCAGTGTATCTAGCCGCTACAATGAGCAGTTCTTC. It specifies CASSVSSRYNEQFF.

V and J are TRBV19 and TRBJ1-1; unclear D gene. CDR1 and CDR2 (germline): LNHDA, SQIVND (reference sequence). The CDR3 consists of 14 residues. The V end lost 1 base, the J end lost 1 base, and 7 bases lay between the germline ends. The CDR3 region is CASSIGRGNTEAFF. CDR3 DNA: TGTGCCAGTAGTATAGGCCGGGGGAACACTGAAGCTTTCTTT.

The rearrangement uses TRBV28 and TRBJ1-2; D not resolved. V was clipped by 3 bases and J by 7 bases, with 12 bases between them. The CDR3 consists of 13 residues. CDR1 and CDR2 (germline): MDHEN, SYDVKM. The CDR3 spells CASSFSSLGGYTF. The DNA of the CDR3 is TGTGCCAGCAGTTTTTCAAGCCTTGGTGGCTACACCTTC.